This T cell receptor beta chain was obtained from a study of technical replicates of blood from a few donors. The CDR3 length is 17 residues. V trimming: 4 bases; J trimming: 1 base; junction bases outside the gene matches: 11. Germline V gene lookup returns CDR1 MRHNA and CDR2 SNTAGT. The table came from immunoSEQ multiplex PCR; TCRdb's copy has only in-frame clones and leaves some out. The table includes almost 70,000 clones, approximately 90% detected once. The rearrangement joins TRBV6-4 to TRBJ1-1, with TRBD1 identical over 8 bases. This TCR was recovered from a human donor in good health. Some clones in this sample may be carry-over from other donors' samples. What was sequenced was PBMCs. Written as DNA, the CDR3 is TGTGCCAGCAGTGTAGATGGGGTCGGGACAGGGAACACTGAAGCTTTCTTT. Protein: CASSVDGVGTGNTEAFF.